Listed here are 4 T cell receptor beta chains from one sample, sequenced in a study of cytomegalovirus exposure and HLA in healthy donors. Only in-frame clones appear in the TCRdb table, and some are missing; sequencing was by immunoSEQ multiplex PCR. This repertoire shows around 150,000 clones, roughly 91% found once; its top ten account for 4% to 5%. Sequencing used PBMCs. The receptors were sampled from a man aged 18-30 years in good health and CMV-seropositive.

A word on this clone: A read error may account for a junction end that differs from germline. This chain links TRBV7-7 with TRBJ2-7; TRBD2 agrees at 15 bases. This CDR3 has 16 residues. Germline CDR1 SSHAT, CDR2 FNYEAQ (reference sequence). CDR3 coding DNA: TGTGCTAGCAGCTCGGGACTAGCGGGAGGAACAAACGAGCAGTACTTC. Translation gives CASSSGLAGGTNEQYF.

This clone was counted a few times. The chain joins TRBV4-1 to TRBJ2-7; 7 nucleotides agree with TRBD1. CDR3 length: 16 residues. Germline trimming cut 2 bases from V and 6 bases from J; bases unmatched to any gene: 13. Germline V gives CDR1 MGHRA, CDR2 YSYEKL. The CDR3 bases are TGCGCCAGCAGCCAACGCGAAACAGGGGTTGTCTTCGAGCAGTACTTC. It translates to CASSQRETGVVFEQYF.

The chain combines TRBV27 with TRBJ2-1; D possibly corresponds to TRBD1 (5 bases). Germline CDR1 reads MNHEY; CDR2 reads SMNVEV (reference sequence). Trimming removed 2 bases from V and 2 bases from J, with 10 bases in between. The CDR3 loop spans 15 amino acids. CDR3 in amino acids: CASSLIDRTYNEQFF. In DNA form, the CDR3 reads TGTGCCAGCAGTTTAATCGACAGAACCTACAATGAGCAGTTCTTC.

This clone was picked up one time. The CDR3 nucleotides read TGCGCCAGCCAAGCGCTCCCAGGGCCCACAGATACGCAGTATTTT. Encoded protein: CASQALPGPTDTQYF. The chain recombines TRBV5-1 with TRBJ2-3; D is perhaps TRBD1 (5 bases). The CDR3 spans 15 residues. From germline, CDR1 is SGHRS and CDR2 YFSETQ. The V end lost 7 bases, the J end lost 2 bases, and 17 bases lay between the germline ends.